This passage covers 7 T cell receptor beta chains from one sample sequenced in a study of regulatory T cells in long-lasting Graves disease. Building of the TCR beta libraries involved iRepertoire HTBI primers and Arm-PCR of CDR3 regions. One entry per CDR3 protein, called by TCRdb with MiXCR from the multiplex PCR reads. Among roughly 410,000 distinct CDR3 sequences, 15% were seen once, and the ten largest hold approximately 8%. Time point meaning: newly diagnosed GD, antithyroid drugs for less than 3 months. Making the TCR library involved RNA that had been extracted from PBMCs. These records were also assigned to another study, of T cells in Graves' hyperthyroidism and ophthalmopathy.

The source was peripheral blood mononuclear cells (PBMCs), collected at new diagnosis, from a patient treated with antithyroid drugs. These receptors were taken from a woman aged 40 to 50 with Graves disease.

Many counts were recorded for this clonotype. The chain carries TRBV7-9 and TRBJ2-1, with D possibly called TRBD1 or TRBD2 (5 bases each). The V gene's germline CDR1 is SEHNR and CDR2 FQNEAQ (reference sequence). V lost 4 bases, J lost 6 bases, and 13 bases lay in between. The CDR3 runs 14 residues. The CDR3 bases are TGTGCCAGCAGCTCACCGGGACGCTCCAATGAGCAGTTCTTC. It is translated as CASSSPGRSNEQFF.

The rearrangement joins TRBV20-1 to TRBJ2-7, with 13 nucleotides matching TRBD2. This CDR3 has 22 residues. Germline V CDR1 and CDR2: DFQATT, SNEGSKA (reference sequence). V lost 4 bases to trimming and J lost 2 bases; unmatched junction nucleotides: 26. The CDR3 spells CSATPSLGLAGSAASDPYEQYF. In DNA form, the CDR3 reads TGCAGTGCTACCCCCTCGTTGGGACTAGCGGGAAGTGCCGCGTCGGACCCCTACGAGCAGTACTTC.

This clonotype was picked up many times. This sequence joins TRBV30 and TRBJ1-2, with 8 nucleotides matching TRBD1. With 6 bases clipped from V and 4 bases from J, the junction kept 16 bases outside the gene matches. The germline gives CDR1 GTSNPN, CDR2 SVGIG (reference sequence). There are 16 residues in the CDR3. The CDR3 DNA sequence: TGTGCCTGCACCAGACAGGGGAGGAGTGAAACCTATGGCTACACCTTC. It codes for CACTRQGRSETYGYTF.

This clonotype was seen repeatedly, ten times or more. The chain is built from TRBV27 and TRBJ2-1, with 8 bases identical to TRBD2. Trimming cost V 1 base and J 8 bases; bases outside gene matches: 13. The germline V gene has CDR1 MNHEY and CDR2 SMNVEV (reference sequence). CDR3 length: 17 residues. Written as DNA, the CDR3 is TGTGCCAGCAGTTTATACCCCGGGACGCGGGGGGTCGATGAGCAGTTCTTC. This translates into CASSLYPGTRGVDEQFF.

In its sample, this clonotype was seen many times. The genes are TRBV3-1 and TRBJ2-1, with TRBD1 as a possible D gene (5 bases). This CDR3 has 16 amino acids. Germline CDR1 is LGHDT and CDR2 is YNNKEL (reference sequence). V gave up 4 bases and J gave up 4 bases, with 17 bases separating them. The CDR3 spells CASSPQKGSLYNEQFF. The CDR3 DNA follows: TGTGCCAGCAGCCCCCAGAAGGGGTCCCTATACAATGAGCAGTTCTTC.

This rearrangement joins TRBV3-1 to TRBJ2-1; D ambiguous. Between the trimmed V and J ends, which lost 4 bases and 5 bases, there was a span of 9 bases. This CDR3 contains 13 residues. From germline, CDR1 is LGHDT and CDR2 YNNKEL (reference sequence). This chain's CDR3 is CASSRVQDNEQFF. The CDR3 DNA reads as TGTGCCAGCAGCCGCGTGCAGGACAATGAGCAGTTCTTC.

The CDR3 sequence: CASSLVEGGFYTF. In nucleotides, the CDR3 is TGTGCCAGCAGTTTAGTGGAAGGGGGTTTCTACACCTTC. The chain joins TRBV28 to TRBJ1-2; a possible D gene is TRBD1 (6 bases). Germline loops: CDR1 MDHEN, CDR2 SYDVKM. The CDR3 is made up of 13 amino acids. V dropped 2 bases and J dropped 10 bases, with 14 bases sitting between them.